Below, one T cell receptor (beta chain) is given with its context. Germline V gene lookup returns CDR1 SGDLS and CDR2 YYNGEE. V trimming: 4 bases; J trimming: 8 bases; junction bases outside the gene matches: 12. This CDR3 spans 17 amino acids. Sequenced by immunoSEQ multiplex PCR; TCRdb stores in-frame clones only, minus some. Of fewer than 55,000 clones in the sample, around 91% were seen once. This entry comes from a study of T cell changes during pregnancy in multiple sclerosis. This chain joins TRBV9 and TRBJ2-1; 13 positions match TRBD2. The sequence came from a female donor in good health, enrolled as a control in a pregnancy study. The material sequenced was peripheral blood, taken after pregnancy. The CDR3 loop is CASSPAWTSGRSDEQFF. The DNA for the CDR3 is TGTGCCAGCAGCCCAGCTTGGACTAGCGGGAGATCCGATGAGCAGTTCTTC.